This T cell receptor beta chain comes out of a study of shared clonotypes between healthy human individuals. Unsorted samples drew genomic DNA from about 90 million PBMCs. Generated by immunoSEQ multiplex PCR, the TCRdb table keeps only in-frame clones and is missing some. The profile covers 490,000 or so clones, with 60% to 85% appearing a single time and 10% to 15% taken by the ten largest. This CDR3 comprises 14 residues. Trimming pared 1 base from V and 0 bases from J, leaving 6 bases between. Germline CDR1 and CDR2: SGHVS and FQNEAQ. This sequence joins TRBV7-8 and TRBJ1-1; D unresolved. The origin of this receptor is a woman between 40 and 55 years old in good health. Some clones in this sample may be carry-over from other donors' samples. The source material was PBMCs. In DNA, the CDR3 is TGTGCCAGCAGCTTAGTCAGGATGAACACTGAAGCTTTCTTT. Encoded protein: CASSLVRMNTEAFF.